This T cell receptor beta chain was sequenced in a study of response to subunit inactivated influenza vaccine. J was trimmed by 6 bases and V by 6 bases; bases with no gene match: 26. Germline CDR1 reads MRHNA; CDR2 reads SNTAGT. The CDR3 loop spans 21 amino acids. TCRdb recomputed calls from the RT-PCR reads with MiXCR, one row per CDR3 protein. The table records a few hundred thousand distinct CDR3 sequences, approximately 15% of them present only once. This clonotype turned up a few times. The antigen remains unidentified. Whole-study findings and limits: Each seasonal influenza vaccination, the authors suggested, recruits few new T cells.

The rearrangement joins TRBV6-4 to TRBJ2-2, with 9 bases lining up with TRBD2. The TCR sequence derives from a man over 45 who received an inactivated influenza vaccine. The material sequenced was PBMCs from blood, taken roughly 12 days after vaccination. As DNA, the CDR3 is TGTGCCAGCAGACTCAGACGGGGACTAGCTTCCAACGAGGTCTTCGCCGGGGAGCTGTTTTTT. It yields the protein CASRLRRGLASNEVFAGELFF.